Listed here are 18 T cell receptor beta chains from one sample, sequenced in a study of cytomegalovirus exposure and HLA in healthy donors. The PCR was carried out with 60 Vbeta primers and 13 Jbeta primers. Only in-frame clones appear in the TCRdb table, and some are missing; sequencing was by immunoSEQ multiplex PCR. The sample consists of some 180,000 clones, about 80% of them appearing once. Sequencing input: PBMCs. These receptors were collected from a man aged 30 to 39 in good health and CMV-seronegative.

A single count supports this clone. The chain couples TRBV30 to TRBJ2-7; 9 bases match TRBD1. Per germline, CDR1 GTSNPN and CDR2 SVGIG (reference sequence). CDR3 length: 14 amino acids. J gave up 2 bases and V 2 bases, and 4 bases lay outside the gene matches. CDR3 sequence: CAWSRTGVAYEQYF. The CDR3 region has the DNA TGTGCCTGGAGTAGGACAGGGGTGGCCTACGAGCAGTACTTC.

This chain connects TRBV10-1 to TRBJ1-3; 7 bases line up with TRBD1. Germline CDR1 reads WNHNN; CDR2 reads SYGVQD (reference sequence). CDR3 size: 15 residues. With V trimmed by 2 bases and J by 2 bases, 3 bases remained unmatched. Here the CDR3 reads CASSEKGATGNTIYF. The CDR3 DNA is TGCGCCAGCAGTGAGAAGGGGGCCACTGGAAACACCATATATTTT.

This clone was seen only once. The genes are TRBV6-5 and TRBJ2-3; TRBD2 aligns across 9 bases. After removal of 6 bases from V and 0 bases from J, the junction contained 4 bases not matched to a gene. Germline-derived CDR1 and CDR2 are MNHEY and SVGAGI. This CDR3 is built from 15 residues. The CDR3, as DNA: TGTGCCAGCAGGTACGGGACTAGCAGCACAGATACGCAGTATTTT. Its protein is CASRYGTSSTDTQYF.

This chain uses TRBV5-1 with TRBJ2-1; 8 nucleotides agree with TRBD2. Trimming cost V 3 bases and J 4 bases; bases outside gene matches: 6. The CDR3 consists of 15 residues. The germline V gene encodes CDR1 SGHRS and CDR2 YFSETQ. CDR3 DNA sequence: TGCGCCAGCAGCTCGGCTAGCGGGTCGTACAATGAGCAGTTCTTC. The encoded protein is CASSSASGSYNEQFF.

The V call is TRBV7-9, the J call TRBJ2-2; the D is unclear. CDR1 SEHNR and CDR2 FQNEAQ come from the germline V gene (reference sequence). The CDR3 totals 13 residues. Trimming removed 5 bases at V and 5 bases at J, with 9 bases between. The CDR3 coding sequence is TGTGCCAGCAGCCCCTCCTCGACCGGGGAGCTGTTTTTT. Its protein product is CASSPSSTGELFF.

The chain recombines TRBV9 with TRBJ1-3; no definite D call. Germline V gene sequence: CDR1 SGDLS, CDR2 YYNGEE. This CDR3 comprises 15 residues. With 4 bases removed from V and 4 bases from J, the gap between germline ends came to 15 bases. CDR3 DNA sequence: TGTGCCAGCAGCCCCACCGGGAGAAACGGAAACACCATATATTTT. Amino acids: CASSPTGRNGNTIYF. Using reference TRBV9 and TRBJ1-3 for the parts outside the CDR3, the full variable domain is DSGVTQTPKHLITATGQRVTLRCSPRSGDLSVYWYQQSLDQGLQFLIQYYNGEERAKGNILERFSAQQFPDLHSELNLSSLELGDSALYFCASSPTGRNGNTIYFGEGSWLTVV.

The V call is TRBV5-1, the J call TRBJ2-1; TRBD2 matches at 8 bases. The CDR3 extends over 14 amino acids. The ends lost 5 bases at V and 3 bases at J; junction bases unmatched: 4. Germline V gene data show CDR1 as SGHRS and CDR2 as YFSETQ. The CDR3, as DNA: TGCGCCAGCAGTACCAGCGGGAGCTACAATGAGCAGTTCTTC. This translates into CASSTSGSYNEQFF.

This clone was observed a few times. The CDR3 loop reads CASTERLASNTGELFF. CDR3 nucleotide sequence: TGCGCCAGCACCGAAAGGCTAGCGAGTAACACCGGGGAGCTGTTTTTT. This chain links TRBV4-1 with TRBJ2-2; D is possibly TRBD2 (6 bases). Trimming pared 7 bases from V and 2 bases from J, leaving 17 bases between. Germline CDR1 is MGHRA and CDR2 is YSYEKL. The CDR3 totals 16 residues.

This chain links TRBV7-8 with TRBJ1-3; D uncertain. Germline CDR1 SGHVS, CDR2 FQNEAQ. The CDR3 loop spans 17 amino acids. The V gene lost 5 bases and the J gene lost 4 bases, with 21 bases spanning the gap. CDR3 coding DNA: TGTGCCAGCAGCGATACCACTGCTGTTATCCAAGGAAACACCATATATTTT. Translating gives CASSDTTAVIQGNTIYF.

This chain joins TRBV2 and TRBJ1-2, with 8 bases matching TRBD1. V shed 2 bases and J 4 bases; nucleotides not matched to a gene: 3. The CDR3 has 14 residues. Germline assignment: CDR1 SNHLY and CDR2 FYNNEI. CDR3 residues: CASSEYRGTYGYTF. In DNA form, the CDR3 reads TGTGCCAGCAGTGAATACAGGGGGACCTATGGCTACACCTTC.

This clone was seen a handful of times. The rearrangement links TRBV19 to TRBJ2-4; the D gene is possibly TRBD1 (6 bases). The CDR3 consists of 13 residues. V shed 3 bases and J shed 14 bases, with 17 bases lying between them. Per germline, CDR1 LNHDA and CDR2 SQIVND (reference sequence). CDR3 region: CASSIGGRPLKYF. DNA of the CDR3: TGTGCCAGTAGTATTGGGGGCAGACCCCTTAAGTACTTC.

This chain links TRBV5-1 with TRBJ2-2; 10 bases line up with TRBD1. The CDR3 contains 15 residues. J gave up 4 bases and V 4 bases, and 4 bases lay outside the gene matches. Per the germline V gene, CDR1 is SGHRS and CDR2 is YFSETQ. CDR3 DNA: TGCGCCAGCAGCCCACGGACAGGGGGCACCGGGGAGCTGTTTTTT. Translated, it gives CASSPRTGGTGELFF.

V is TRBV29-1 and J is TRBJ2-1; weak D call: TRBD2 (6 bases). Per the germline V gene, CDR1 is SQVTM and CDR2 is ANQGSEA. This CDR3 spans 10 amino acids. Trimming took off 8 bases at V and 8 bases at J, with 10 bases between the two ends. CDR3 region: CSLASDEQFF. The CDR3 region has the DNA TGCAGCCTCGCTAGCGATGAGCAGTTCTTC.

This rearrangement joins TRBV6-5 to TRBJ2-5, with a weak D call TRBD2 (6 bases). The length of the CDR3 is 16 residues. Germline V lookup: CDR1 MNHEY, CDR2 SVGAGI. Trimming pared 0 bases from V and 6 bases from J, leaving 17 bases between. The CDR3 sequence is CASSYSLMAGRQTQYF. The CDR3 bases are TGTGCCAGCAGTTACTCGTTAATGGCAGGGAGGCAGACCCAGTACTTC.

This clone appeared a single time. This chain uses TRBV25-1 with TRBJ2-3; 9 nucleotides align to TRBD1. Trimming took 7 bases from V and 5 from J; bases not matched to a gene: 10. The CDR3 has 15 residues. Germline CDR1 MGHDK, CDR2 SYGVNS. The CDR3 is CASTGTGRIVDTQYF. The CDR3 DNA is TGTGCCAGCACCGGGACAGGGAGGATTGTAGATACGCAGTATTTT.

This clone turned up a few times. The rearrangement links TRBV19 to TRBJ2-2; 9 nucleotides line up with TRBD2. The V gene end was trimmed by 6 bases and the J gene end by 5 bases; junction bases not matched to a gene: 10. This CDR3 comprises 16 residues. CDR1 is LNHDA, CDR2 SQIVND, per germline (reference sequence). This CDR3 reads CASSLSGRLGTGELFF. The DNA for the CDR3 is TGTGCCAGTAGCCTGAGCGGGAGGTTGGGGACCGGGGAGCTGTTTTTT.

This rearrangement joins TRBV6-1 to TRBJ2-1; TRBD2 aligns across 8 bases. The CDR3 has 16 residues. CDR1 and CDR2 from the germline V gene are MNHNS and SASEGT. The junction had 9 bases not matched to a gene; V was cut back by 1 base and J by 7 bases. In DNA form, the CDR3 reads TGTGCCAGCAGTGAAGAACGGGAGGGCCCTTTGAATGAGCAGTTCTTC. This gives the protein CASSEEREGPLNEQFF.

This chain links TRBV7-9 with TRBJ2-2; possibly TRBD2 for D (6 bases). Trimming took off 6 bases at V and 8 bases at J, with 19 bases between the two ends. CDR1 and CDR2 from the germline V gene are SEHNR and FQNEAQ (reference sequence). CDR3 size: 15 residues. CDR3 amino acids: CASRNAGTSLGELFF. The CDR3 nucleotides are TGTGCCAGCAGAAACGCGGGGACCTCTTTGGGGGAGCTGTTTTTT.